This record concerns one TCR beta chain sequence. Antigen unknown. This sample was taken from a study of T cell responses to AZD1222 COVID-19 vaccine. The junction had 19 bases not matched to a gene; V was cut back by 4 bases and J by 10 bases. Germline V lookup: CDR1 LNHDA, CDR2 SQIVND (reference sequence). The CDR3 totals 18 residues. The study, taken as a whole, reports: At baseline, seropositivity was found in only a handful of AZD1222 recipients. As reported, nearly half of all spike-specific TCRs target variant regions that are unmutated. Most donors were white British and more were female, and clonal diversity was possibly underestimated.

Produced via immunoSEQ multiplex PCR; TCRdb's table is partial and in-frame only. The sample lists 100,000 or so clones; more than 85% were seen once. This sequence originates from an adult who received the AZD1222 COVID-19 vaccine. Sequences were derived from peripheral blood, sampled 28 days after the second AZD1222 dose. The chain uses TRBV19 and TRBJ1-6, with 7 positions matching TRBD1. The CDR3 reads CASSTSGTAPPYGSPLHF. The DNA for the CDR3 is TGTGCCAGTAGTACCTCCGGGACAGCGCCTCCTTACGGCTCACCCCTCCACTTT.